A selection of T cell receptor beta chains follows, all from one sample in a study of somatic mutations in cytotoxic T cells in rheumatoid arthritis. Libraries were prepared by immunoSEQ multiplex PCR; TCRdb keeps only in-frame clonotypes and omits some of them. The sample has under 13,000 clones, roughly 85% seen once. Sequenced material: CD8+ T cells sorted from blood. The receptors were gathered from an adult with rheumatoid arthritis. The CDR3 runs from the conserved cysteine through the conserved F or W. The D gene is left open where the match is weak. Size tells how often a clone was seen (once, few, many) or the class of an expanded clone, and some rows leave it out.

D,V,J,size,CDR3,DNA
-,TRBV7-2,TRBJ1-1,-,CASSYTNTEAFF,TGTGCCAGCAGCTACACGAACACTGAAGCTTTCTTT
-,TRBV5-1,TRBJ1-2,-,CASSLGQGNYGYTF,TGCGCCAGCAGCTTGGGGCAGGGTAACTATGGCTACACCTTC
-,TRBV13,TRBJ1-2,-,CASSLGLGGLYGYTF,TGTGCCAGCAGCTTAGGCCTGGGGGGCCTCTATGGCTACACCTTC
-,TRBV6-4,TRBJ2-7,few,CASSEPAYEQYF,TGTGCCAGCAGTGAACCAGCCTACGAGCAGTACTTC
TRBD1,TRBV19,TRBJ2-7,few,CASSAIGTAYEQYF,TGTGCCAGTAGTGCCATTGGGACAGCCTACGAGCAGTACTTC
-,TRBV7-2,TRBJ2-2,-,CASSGAAANTGELFF,TGTGCCAGCAGCGGAGCGGCGGCGAACACCGGGGAGCTGTTTTTT
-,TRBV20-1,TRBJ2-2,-,CSALDTGELFF,TGCAGTGCTTTGGATACCGGGGAGCTGTTTTTT
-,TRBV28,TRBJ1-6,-,CASGSGVGISPLHF,TGTGCCAGCGGGAGCGGTGTCGGGATTTCACCCCTCCACTTT
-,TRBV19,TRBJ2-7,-,CASSSGHAYEQYF,TGTGCCAGTAGTAGCGGGCACGCCTACGAGCAGTACTTC
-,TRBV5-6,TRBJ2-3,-,CASSLYAVVEDTQYF,TGTGCCAGCAGCTTGTACGCGGTTGTGGAAGATACGCAGTATTTT
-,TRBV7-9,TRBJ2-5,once,CASSPPRGRGRETQYF,TGTGCCAGCAGCCCCCCCAGGGGCCGGGGGCGAGAGACCCAGTACTTC
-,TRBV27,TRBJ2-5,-,CASMRVLGAETQYF,TGTGCCAGCATGCGGGTCCTGGGGGCGGAGACCCAGTACTTC
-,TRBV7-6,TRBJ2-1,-,CASSLESDNNEQFF,TGTGCCAGCAGCTTAGAGTCGGATAACAATGAGCAGTTCTTC
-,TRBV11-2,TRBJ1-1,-,CASSLDATVGPWGRDEAFF,TGTGCCAGCAGCTTAGACGCGACAGTCGGCCCCTGGGGACGAGATGAAGCTTTCTTT
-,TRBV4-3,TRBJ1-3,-,CASSQDLGSSGNTIYF,TGCGCCAGCAGCCAAGATCTCGGATCCTCTGGAAACACCATATATTTT
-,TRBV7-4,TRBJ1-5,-,CASSSYSGVGQPQHF,TGTGCCAGCAGCTCCTACAGTGGGGTAGGACAGCCCCAGCATTTT
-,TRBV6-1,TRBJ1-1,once,CASSEATVFSHTEAFF,TGTGCCAGCAGTGAAGCGACAGTCTTTTCGCACACTGAAGCTTTCTTT